This T cell receptor (beta chain) was found in a study of blood T cell repertoires in COVID-19. Study-level background: Spain, Italy and the United States supplied samples that represented acute and convalescent COVID-19.

This table comes from immunoSEQ multiplex PCR, and its TCRdb copy is limited to in-frame clones, with some not included. The data contain 54,000 or so clones, roughly 82% of them singletons. The specimen sequenced was peripheral blood. The source of this sequence is a woman aged 80 or over with acute or convalescent COVID-19.

CDR3 region: CASSTGSSTNEKLFF. The CDR3 nucleotides are TGTGCCAGTAGTACGGGGAGTTCAACTAATGAAAAACTGTTTTTT. The chain is built from TRBV19 and TRBJ1-4; no clear D. Germline V gene data show CDR1 as LNHDA and CDR2 as SQIVND (reference sequence). This CDR3 region has 15 residues. Trimming removed 4 bases from V and 0 bases from J, with 9 bases in between.